A selection of T cell receptor beta chains follows, all from one sample in a study of early T cells in non-severe SARS-CoV-2 infection. TCRdb called the 5' RACE reads again in MiXCR, with one record for every CDR3 protein. The data show roughly 40,000 distinct CDR3 sequences, 10% to 15% seen once. The material sequenced was whole blood. These receptors were obtained from an adult who was a healthcare worker with PCR-confirmed SARS-CoV-2 infection or an uninfected control (not recorded which). The CDR3 runs from the conserved cysteine through the conserved F or W. D genes are given only for firm matches. Size is stated for part of the rows, as once, few or many counts, or as a class when the clone is expanded.

TRBD1	-	TRBV11-2	15	TRBJ2-7	TGTGCCAGCAGCGCCGCCGGGACAGGGGGCTACGAGCAGTACTTC	CASSAAGTGGYEQYF
-	many	TRBV28	16	TRBJ1-2	TGTGCCAGCAGTGCCCCACGTGGGGGGCGAGGCTATGGCTACACCTTC	CASSAPRGGRGYGYTF
-	-	TRBV9	16	TRBJ1-6	TGTGCCAGCAGCGTAGATGCCCGGGGGGGCGGATCACCCCTCCACTTT	CASSVDARGGGSPLHF
-	-	TRBV3-1	11	TRBJ2-4	TGTGCCAGCAGCCAAGGGCGCATTCAGTACTTC	CASSQGRIQYF
-	many	TRBV4-3	15	TRBJ2-7	TGCGCCAGCAGCCCAACCTCCGACATCTACTACGAGCAGTACTTC	CASSPTSDIYYEQYF
-	few	TRBV7-9	14	TRBJ1-4	TGTGCCAGCAGCTGGACAGAGACTAATGAAAAACTGTTTTTT	CASSWTETNEKLFF
TRBD2	-	TRBV28	16	TRBJ2-1	TGTGCCAGCAGTGCCAGGCGCGTGGGAGGGCCGGGTGAGCAGTTCTTC	CASSARRVGGPGEQFF
TRBD2	-	TRBV20-1	16	TRBJ2-7	TGCAGTGCTAGATCGGGCGGTAGCGGGAGTTTTTACGAGCAGTACTTC	CSARSGGSGSFYEQYF
-	-	TRBV7-7	13	TRBJ2-7	TGTGCTAGCAGCTTAGCACCGGGATACGAGCAGTACTTC	CASSLAPGYEQYF
-	medium-sized	TRBV19	13	TRBJ1-1	TGTGCCAGTAGTATCAACACCTACACTGAAGCTTTCTTT	CASSINTYTEAFF
TRBD2	many	TRBV20-1	16	TRBJ2-3	TGCAGTCCGCAAGAAGGGACTAGCTCCCGGAAAGATACGCAGTATTTT	CSPQEGTSSRKDTQYF
-	few	TRBV7-3	13	TRBJ2-1	TGTGCCAGCAGCTTAACGGTTCGAGATGAGCAGTTCTTC	CASSLTVRDEQFF
TRBD1	many	TRBV19	13	TRBJ2-1	TGTGCCAGTAGGGACAGGGGAGGGAATGAGCAGTTCTTC	CASRDRGGNEQFF
-	-	TRBV25-1	12	TRBJ1-1	TGTGCCAGCACCGGGTCGGGGATTGAAGCTTTCTTT	CASTGSGIEAFF